This TCR beta chain was documented in a study of control samples from healthy donors and cancer patients. This clone was observed a single time. Measured with immunoSEQ multiplex PCR; TCRdb has only the in-frame clones, and not every one. The sample has about 51,000 clones; around nine tenths are singletons. The CDR3 spans 13 residues. Germline V lookup: CDR1 MDHEN, CDR2 SYDVKM. Trimming took 8 bases from V and 5 from J, leaving 12 bases between them. The receptor's source is a middle-aged man with head and neck cancer. Material: PBMCs. The chain is built from TRBV28 and TRBJ1-4; perhaps TRBD1 as D (6 bases). The CDR3 spells CASRGAENEKLFF. DNA of the CDR3: TGTGCCAGCCGGGGGGCAGAGAATGAAAAACTGTTTTTT.